The next 32 T cell receptor beta chains were all read from a single sample in a study of T cells in Graves' hyperthyroidism and ophthalmopathy (dated by TCRdb to about 2019). The library was made by multiplex PCR. The reads were generated on an Illumina HiSeq 2000. The TCR beta CDR3 regions were amplified from RNA transcripts. The TCR CDR3 was subjected to a first round of RT-PCR using the HTBI primer set and the Qiagen OneStep RT-PCR kit. TCRdb ran its own pipeline on the public reads, namely fastp trimming at Q25 and MiXCR clone calling, and kept in-frame beta chains. Identical CDR3 proteins give one entry, which carries the most common genes and DNA. Here the sample has about 700,000 distinct CDR3 sequences; 13% to 15% occur a single time. The ten largest clones represent roughly 10% of the sample. The material sequenced was blood. The receptors originated from a woman aged 18-35 years with Graves' hyperthyroidism.

This clonotype has ten or more counts. The chain uses TRBV18 and TRBJ1-1, with a weak D call TRBD1 (5 bases). The CDR3 is 14 amino acids. Germline CDR1 is KGHSH and CDR2 is LQKENI. V lost 8 bases to trimming and J lost 1 base, with 14 bases between them. The chain's CDR3 is CASSPRDRNTEAFF. The CDR3 nucleotides read TGTGCCAGCAGCCCAAGAGACAGGAACACTGAAGCTTTCTTT.

The sample holds a few counts of this clonotype. V and J are TRBV6-5 and TRBJ2-7; D gene unclear. There are 15 residues in the CDR3. CDR1 MNHEY and CDR2 SVGAGI come from the germline V gene. Trimming removed 0 bases from V and 3 bases from J, with 12 bases in between. The CDR3 nucleotides read TGTGCCAGCAGTTACTCGGGCAGGACCGGCTACGAGCAGTACTTC. This translates into CASSYSGRTGYEQYF.

This clonotype has at least ten counts. The chain joins TRBV20-1 to TRBJ1-5, with no clear D. Germline V gene sequence: CDR1 DFQATT, CDR2 SNEGSKA (reference sequence). This CDR3 contains 13 residues. V was clipped by 8 bases and J by 3 bases, with 14 bases between them. This CDR3 reads CSPGGENNQPQHF. The CDR3 coding sequence is TGCAGTCCCGGTGGGGAGAACAATCAGCCCCAGCATTTT.

V and J are TRBV20-1 and TRBJ2-7, with no clear D. The ends were cut back, 5 bases at V and 4 bases at J, with 12 bases in the middle. CDR1 is DFQATT, CDR2 SNEGSKA, per germline (reference sequence). The CDR3 is made up of 12 amino acids. As DNA, the CDR3 is TGCAGTGCTGCCCCCCGTGTATACGAGCAGTACTTC. Amino acids: CSAAPRVYEQYF.

This clonotype was found many times. The chain has TRBV30 and TRBJ2-1, with 11 nucleotides matching TRBD2. The CDR3 is 16 amino acids. Germline V gene data show CDR1 as GTSNPN and CDR2 as SVGIG (reference sequence). After removal of 1 base from V and 4 bases from J, the junction contained 6 bases not matched to a gene. CDR3 in amino acids: CAWSELAGVGYNEQFF. The CDR3 DNA follows: TGTGCCTGGAGTGAACTAGCGGGAGTGGGGTACAATGAGCAGTTCTTC.

This clonotype was seen repeatedly, ten times or more. The rearrangement joins TRBV7-3 to TRBJ2-1; D gene ambiguous. CDR1 and CDR2 (germline): SGHTA, FQGTGA. The length of the CDR3 is 13 residues. Trimming removed 5 bases from V and 3 bases from J, with 8 bases in between. The CDR3 is CASSTMNYNEQFF. The CDR3 coding sequence is TGTGCCAGCAGCACGATGAACTACAATGAGCAGTTCTTC. The variable domain in full, completed from reference TRBV7-3 and TRBJ2-1, reads GAGVSQTPSNKVTEKGKYVELRCDPISGHTALYWYRQSLGQGPEFLIYFQGTGAADDSGLPNDRFFAVRPEGSVSTLKIQRTERGDSAVYLCASSTMNYNEQFFGPGTRLTVL.

The CDR3 region is CASSPHPTGRIETQYF. DNA for the CDR3: TGCGCCAGCAGCCCACACCCGACAGGCCGCATAGAGACCCAGTACTTC. This rearrangement joins TRBV5-1 to TRBJ2-5; perhaps TRBD1 as D (6 bases). The CDR3 consists of 16 residues. Trimming removed 4 bases from V and 4 bases from J, with 20 bases in between. Germline CDR1 SGHRS, CDR2 YFSETQ.

This clonotype turned up a few times. The junction does not match germline at one end; this may be a read error. The chain combines TRBV7-9 with TRBJ1-3; D is unclear. In germline, CDR1 is SEHNR, CDR2 FQNEAQ (reference sequence). CDR3 length: 12 residues. The CDR3 protein is CASSLAAAELDF. The CDR3 nucleotides are TGTGCCAGCAGCTTAGCGGCGGCAGAACTAGATTTT.

The chain carries TRBV7-2 and TRBJ2-1; either TRBD1 or TRBD2 may fit D (5 bases each). The V end was cut by 0 bases, the J end by 8 bases, with 14 bases between. Germline CDR1 is SGHTA and CDR2 is FQGNSA. This CDR3 comprises 15 residues. CDR3 region: CASSLAVGVADEQFF. In DNA, the CDR3 is TGTGCCAGCAGCTTAGCCGTGGGGGTTGCAGATGAGCAGTTCTTC.

This clonotype was observed many times. The V gene is TRBV7-8, the J gene TRBJ2-7, with 7 positions matching TRBD1. V lost 4 bases and J lost 3; bases outside the gene matches: 9. The CDR3 has 15 residues. Germline CDR1 and CDR2: SGHVS and FQNEAQ. This chain's CDR3 is CASSSRTGTDYEQYF. The CDR3 coding sequence is TGTGCCAGCAGCTCACGGACAGGCACCGACTACGAGCAGTACTTC.

V and J are TRBV7-9 and TRBJ2-3; weak D call: TRBD1 (5 bases). The CDR3 length is 15 residues. The germline V and J ends were trimmed by 3 bases and 3 bases, with 13 bases remaining between them. CDR1 SEHNR and CDR2 FQNEAQ come from the germline V gene (reference sequence). CDR3: CASSFWGSLTDTQYF. The CDR3 DNA reads TGTGCCAGCAGCTTTTGGGGCAGCCTGACAGATACGCAGTATTTT.

The sample holds a few counts of this clonotype. The chain recombines TRBV6-5 with TRBJ1-1, with D possibly being TRBD1 (5 bases). The CDR3 is 15 residues long. CDR1 and CDR2 from the germline V gene are MNHEY and SVGAGI. The ends were cut back, 0 bases at V and 5 bases at J, with 13 bases in the middle. This CDR3 reads CASSYSTRGVTEAFF. CDR3 nucleotide sequence: TGTGCCAGCAGTTACTCGACTCGGGGGGTGACTGAAGCTTTCTTT.

The DNA for the CDR3 is TGCAGTGCTAGAGATCGTCTGAGCTCTGGAAACACCATATATTTT. Its translation: CSARDRLSSGNTIYF. V usage is TRBV20-1 and J usage is TRBJ1-3, with D unresolved. Germline-derived CDR1 and CDR2 are DFQATT and SNEGSKA (reference sequence). V lost 0 bases, J lost 0 bases, and 9 bases lay in between. The CDR3 spans 15 residues.

Many counts were recorded for this clonotype. This chain uses TRBV20-1 with TRBJ2-7, with no clear D. Trimming removed 3 bases from V and 2 bases from J, with 14 bases in between. CDR3 length: 14 amino acids. The germline CDR1 and CDR2 sequences are DFQATT and SNEGSKA (reference sequence). CDR3 protein: CSARVFGGTYEQYF. The CDR3 region has the DNA TGCAGTGCTAGGGTGTTCGGCGGTACCTACGAGCAGTACTTC.

The V call is TRBV7-2, the J call TRBJ1-2, with D possibly matching TRBD1 (6 bases). The CDR3 is made up of 19 amino acids. Germline loops: CDR1 SGHTA, CDR2 FQGNSA. Between the trimmed V and J ends, which lost 2 bases and 3 bases, there was a span of 25 bases. The CDR3 is CASSLPPMREGVSYYGYTF. As DNA, the CDR3 is TGTGCCAGCAGCTTACCCCCCATGAGGGAGGGGGTTTCTTACTATGGCTACACCTTC.

Many counts were recorded for this clonotype. This rearrangement joins TRBV28 to TRBJ2-7, with TRBD2 matching 9 bases. CDR1 is MDHEN and CDR2 is SYDVKM in the germline V gene. Trimming took 8 bases from V and 7 from J; bases not matched to a gene: 9. The CDR3 length is 13 residues. The CDR3 sequence: CASRLAGVREQYF. DNA of the CDR3: TGTGCCAGCCGATTAGCGGGAGTGAGGGAGCAGTACTTC.

This clonotype was counted ten times or more. The CDR3 DNA reads TGTGCCAGCAGCTATACCAGGGATCAGCCCCAGCATTTT. Encoded protein: CASSYTRDQPQHF. This chain connects TRBV2 to TRBJ1-5; tentatively, D is TRBD1 (5 bases). With 6 bases removed from V and 5 bases from J, the gap between germline ends came to 11 bases. Germline V gene data show CDR1 as SNHLY and CDR2 as FYNNEI. CDR3 length equals 13 residues.

The sample holds many counts of this clonotype. The V call is TRBV18, the J call TRBJ1-2, with D hard to call. The V gene's germline CDR1 is KGHSH and CDR2 LQKENI. The CDR3 extends over 17 amino acids. V shed 1 base and J shed 4 bases, with 19 bases lying between them. CDR3 sequence (DNA): TGTGCCAGCTCACCACTACCCCCCCAGACGGACCTCTATGGCTACACCTTC. It codes for CASSPLPPQTDLYGYTF.

The rearrangement joins TRBV6-9 to TRBJ2-7; tentative D call: TRBD2 (6 bases). V was trimmed by 4 bases and J by 0 bases, leaving 13 bases between them. CDR1 and CDR2 from the germline V gene are MNHGY and SVAAGI. The CDR3 extends over 15 amino acids. CDR3 region: CASSSAQGLSYEQYF. The CDR3 coding sequence is TGTGCCAGCAGTTCCGCCCAGGGACTCTCCTACGAGCAGTACTTC.

The rearrangement joins TRBV20-1 to TRBJ1-2; maybe TRBD1 (6 bases). The CDR3 loop spans 18 amino acids. Germline CDR1 reads DFQATT; CDR2 reads SNEGSKA (reference sequence). The V gene lost 0 bases and the J gene lost 0 bases, with 20 bases spanning the gap. CDR3 in amino acids: CSARDLGGAQKANYGYTF. The CDR3 bases are TGCAGTGCTAGAGACCTTGGGGGGGCCCAGAAAGCTAACTATGGCTACACCTTC.

This clonotype showed up many times. The rearrangement uses TRBV2 and TRBJ2-2; D is possibly TRBD2 (5 bases). Between the trimmed V and J ends, which lost 6 bases and 6 bases, there was a span of 11 bases. Germline-derived CDR1 and CDR2 are SNHLY and FYNNEI. The CDR3 sequence is 13 residues long. CDR3 sequence reads: CASRSGLAGELFF. Here the CDR3 DNA reads TGTGCCAGCAGGTCCGGACTTGCCGGGGAGCTGTTTTTT.

The chain joins TRBV9 to TRBJ1-1; no clear D gene. The V gene's germline CDR1 is SGDLS and CDR2 YYNGEE. The CDR3 consists of 14 residues. V lost 3 bases and J lost 7, with 16 bases in between. CDR3 DNA sequence: TGTGCCAGCAGCGACGATGAAAATGAGGTTGAAGCTTTCTTT. As protein: CASSDDENEVEAFF.

In its sample, this clonotype was seen many times. The V call is TRBV28, the J call TRBJ2-7; maybe TRBD2 (6 bases). The CDR3 has 15 residues. The V gene's germline CDR1 is MDHEN and CDR2 SYDVKM. V lost 6 bases to trimming and J lost 6 bases, with 21 bases between them. The CDR3: CASRTGTSLWVEQYF. For the CDR3, the DNA is TGTGCCAGCAGAACTGGAACTAGCCTTTGGGTCGAGCAGTACTTC.

This clonotype has just a few counts. V and J are TRBV5-1 and TRBJ1-1, with TRBD1 identical over 10 bases. J was trimmed by 11 bases and V by 4 bases; bases with no gene match: 11. Germline CDR1 SGHRS, CDR2 YFSETQ. This CDR3 is 14 amino acids long. As DNA, the CDR3 is TGCGCCAGCAGCGGGACAGGGGAGGCTTCGAGGGCTTTCTTT. Protein product: CASSGTGEASRAFF.

This clonotype was counted a few times. The J gene is TRBJ2-5, the V gene TRBV20-1; 9 bases are shared with TRBD2. V lost 3 bases to trimming and J lost 5 bases; unmatched junction nucleotides: 10. The CDR3 totals 15 residues. Per the germline V gene, CDR1 is DFQATT and CDR2 is SNEGSKA (reference sequence). CDR3 amino acids: CSASSSGRRGETQYF. Here the CDR3 DNA reads TGCAGTGCTAGTTCGAGCGGGAGGAGGGGGGAGACCCAGTACTTC.

The sample holds a few counts of this clonotype. This chain's CDR3 is CASSFGRARHEQYF. In DNA, the CDR3 is TGTGCCAGCAGTTTCGGTAGAGCGCGCCACGAGCAGTACTTC. The V call is TRBV28, the J call TRBJ2-7; D gene unclear. V was clipped by 3 bases and J by 5 bases, with 14 bases between them. The germline V gene encodes CDR1 MDHEN and CDR2 SYDVKM. The CDR3 is 14 residues long.

This clonotype was observed at least ten times. The rearrangement joins TRBV7-9 to TRBJ2-7; D possibly corresponds to TRBD1 (6 bases). Germline V CDR1 and CDR2: SEHNR, FQNEAQ (reference sequence). The CDR3 has 14 amino acids. The V end lost 9 bases, the J end lost 2 bases, and 17 bases lay between the germline ends. The CDR3 nucleotides read TGTGCCAGACCCCCCGGGGACAACCCCTACGAGCAGTACTTC. This codes for CARPPGDNPYEQYF. Variable domain in full (rest from reference TRBV7-9 and TRBJ2-7): DTGVSQNPRHKITKRGQNVTFRCDPISEHNRLYWYRQTLGQGPEFLTYFQNEAQLEKSRLLSDRFSAERPKGSFSTLEIQRTEQGDSAMYLCARPPGDNPYEQYFGPGTRLTVT.

This clonotype showed up many times. V is TRBV20-1 and J is TRBJ1-2; 9 bases map to TRBD1. This CDR3 has 15 residues. Germline V gene lookup returns CDR1 DFQATT and CDR2 SNEGSKA (reference sequence). J gave up 6 bases and V 3 bases, and 11 bases lay outside the gene matches. CDR3 in amino acids: CSARVFTGGRDGYTF. The CDR3 DNA reads as TGCAGTGCTAGGGTCTTTACAGGGGGCAGAGATGGCTACACCTTC.

This clonotype was seen a handful of times. The chain combines TRBV2 with TRBJ1-3; 7 positions match TRBD1. In germline, CDR1 is SNHLY, CDR2 FYNNEI. The length of the CDR3 is 17 residues. With 1 base clipped from V and 0 bases from J, the junction kept 6 bases outside the gene matches. This CDR3 reads CASSEGGGGASGNTIYF. For the CDR3, the DNA is TGTGCCAGCAGTGAAGGTGGAGGGGGCGCCTCTGGAAACACCATATATTTT.

For this clonotype: A much larger clone differs from this one at a single base, so this may be a read error. V is TRBV7-3 and J is TRBJ2-2, with a possible D match to TRBD1 (6 bases). Germline V CDR1 and CDR2: SGHTA, FQGTGA. The CDR3 consists of 14 residues. CDR3 protein: CASSRDTSTGELLF. DNA of the CDR3: TGTGCCAGCAGTCGGGACACCAGCACCGGGGAGCTGCTTTTT.

This clonotype appeared many times. J is TRBJ2-1 and V is TRBV12-3 or TRBV12-4; D may be TRBD2 (5 bases). CDR3 size: 15 residues. V lost 10 bases to trimming and J lost 0 bases, with 16 bases between them. The CDR3 reads CATGGKLSSYNEQFF. The DNA of the CDR3 is TGTGCCACAGGAGGAAAATTAAGCTCCTACAATGAGCAGTTCTTC.

This clonotype was counted a few times. The chain couples TRBV19 to TRBJ2-7; 9 positions agree with TRBD1. The CDR3 consists of 14 residues. Germline V CDR1 and CDR2: LNHDA, SQIVND (reference sequence). V lost 5 bases to trimming and J lost 2 bases; unmatched junction nucleotides: 4. CDR3 residues: CASSDRGSTYEQYF. In DNA, the CDR3 is TGTGCCAGTAGTGACAGGGGGTCCACCTACGAGCAGTACTTC.